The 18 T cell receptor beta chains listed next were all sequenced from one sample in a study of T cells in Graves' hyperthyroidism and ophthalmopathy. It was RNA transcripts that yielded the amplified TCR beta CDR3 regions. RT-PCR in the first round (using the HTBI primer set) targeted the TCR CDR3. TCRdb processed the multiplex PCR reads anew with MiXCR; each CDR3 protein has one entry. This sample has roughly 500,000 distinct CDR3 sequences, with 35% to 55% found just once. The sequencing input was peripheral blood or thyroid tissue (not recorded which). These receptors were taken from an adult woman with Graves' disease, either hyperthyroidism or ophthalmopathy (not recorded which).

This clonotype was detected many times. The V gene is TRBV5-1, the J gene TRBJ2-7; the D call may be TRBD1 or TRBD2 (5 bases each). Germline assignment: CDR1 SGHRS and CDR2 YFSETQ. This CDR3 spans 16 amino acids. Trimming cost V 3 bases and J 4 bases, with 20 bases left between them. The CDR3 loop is CASSSHRTGTVYEQYF. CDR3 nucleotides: TGCGCCAGCAGCTCCCACCGGACCGGGACCGTATACGAGCAGTACTTC.

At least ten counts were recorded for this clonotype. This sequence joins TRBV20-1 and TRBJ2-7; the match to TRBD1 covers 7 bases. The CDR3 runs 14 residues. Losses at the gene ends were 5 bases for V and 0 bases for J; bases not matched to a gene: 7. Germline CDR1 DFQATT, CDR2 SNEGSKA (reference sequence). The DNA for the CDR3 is TGCAGTGCTTTCCAGGGACAGCCCTCCTACGAGCAGTACTTC. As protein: CSAFQGQPSYEQYF.

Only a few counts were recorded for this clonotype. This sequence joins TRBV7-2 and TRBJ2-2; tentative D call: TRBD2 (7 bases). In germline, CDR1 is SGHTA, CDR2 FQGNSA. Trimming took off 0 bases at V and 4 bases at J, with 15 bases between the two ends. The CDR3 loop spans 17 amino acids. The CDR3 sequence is CASSLAGGARGTGELFF. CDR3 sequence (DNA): TGTGCCAGCAGCTTAGCGGGGGGGGCCCGGGGCACCGGGGAGCTGTTTTTT.

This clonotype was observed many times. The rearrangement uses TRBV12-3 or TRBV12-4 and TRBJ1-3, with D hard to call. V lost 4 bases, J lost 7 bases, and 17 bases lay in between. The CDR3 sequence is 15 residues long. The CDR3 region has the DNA TGTGCCAGCAGTTCTCTGTGGGGTCCTACGAACACCATATATTTT. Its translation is CASSSLWGPTNTIYF.

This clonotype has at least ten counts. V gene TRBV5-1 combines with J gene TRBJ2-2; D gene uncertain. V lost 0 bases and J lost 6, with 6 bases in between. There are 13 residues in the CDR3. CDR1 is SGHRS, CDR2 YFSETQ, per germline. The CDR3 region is CASSLDSPGELFF. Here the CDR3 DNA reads TGCGCCAGCAGCTTGGACTCTCCCGGGGAGCTGTTTTTT.

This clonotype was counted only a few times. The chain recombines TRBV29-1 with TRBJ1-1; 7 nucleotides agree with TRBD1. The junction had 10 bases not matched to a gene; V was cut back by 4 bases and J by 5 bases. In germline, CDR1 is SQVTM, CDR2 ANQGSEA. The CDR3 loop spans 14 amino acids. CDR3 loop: CSVVEWTGDTEAFF. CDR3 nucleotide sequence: TGCAGCGTTGTCGAATGGACAGGAGATACTGAAGCTTTCTTT.

CDR3 bases: TGTGCCAGCAGTAGCGGGATCAACGAGCAGTACTTC. Its translation is CASSSGINEQYF. The chain uses TRBV28 and TRBJ2-7, with 7 nucleotides matching TRBD2. Per germline, CDR1 MDHEN and CDR2 SYDVKM. This CDR3 comprises 12 residues. V shed 5 bases and J 5 bases; nucleotides not matched to a gene: 3.

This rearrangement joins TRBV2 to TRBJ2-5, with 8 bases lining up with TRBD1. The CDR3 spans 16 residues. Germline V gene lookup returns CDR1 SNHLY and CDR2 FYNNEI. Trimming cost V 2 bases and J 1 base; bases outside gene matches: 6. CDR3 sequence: CASSEPDRASQETQYF. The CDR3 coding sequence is TGTGCCAGCAGTGAACCGGACAGGGCGAGCCAAGAGACCCAGTACTTC.

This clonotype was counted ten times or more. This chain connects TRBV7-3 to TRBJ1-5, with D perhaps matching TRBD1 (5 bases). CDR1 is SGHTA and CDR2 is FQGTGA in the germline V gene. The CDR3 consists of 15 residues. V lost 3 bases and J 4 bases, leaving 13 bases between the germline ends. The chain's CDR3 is CASSFLPGRNQPQHF. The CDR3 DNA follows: TGTGCCAGCAGCTTTCTGCCAGGGAGAAATCAGCCCCAGCATTTT.

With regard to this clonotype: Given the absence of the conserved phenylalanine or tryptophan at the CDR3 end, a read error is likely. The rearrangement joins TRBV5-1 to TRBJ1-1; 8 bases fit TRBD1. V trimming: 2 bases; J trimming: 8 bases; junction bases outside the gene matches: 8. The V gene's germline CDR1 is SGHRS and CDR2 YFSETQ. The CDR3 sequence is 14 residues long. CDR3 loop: CASSFLTGGEEAFL. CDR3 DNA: TGCGCCAGCAGCTTCCTAACAGGGGGGGAGGAAGCTTTCCTT.

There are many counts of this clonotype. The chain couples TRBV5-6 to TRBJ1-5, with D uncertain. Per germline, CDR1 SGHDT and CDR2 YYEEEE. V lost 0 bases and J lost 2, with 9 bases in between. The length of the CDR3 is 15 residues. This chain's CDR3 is CASSLGGLGNQPQHF. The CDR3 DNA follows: TGTGCCAGCAGCTTGGGGGGATTGGGCAATCAGCCCCAGCATTTT. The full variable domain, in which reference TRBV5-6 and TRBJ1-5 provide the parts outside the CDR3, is DAGVTQSPTHLIKTRGQQVTLRCSPKSGHDTVSWYQQALGQGPQFIFQYYEEEERQRGNFPDRFSGHQFPNYSSELNVNALLLGDSALYLCASSLGGLGNQPQHFGDGTRLSIL.

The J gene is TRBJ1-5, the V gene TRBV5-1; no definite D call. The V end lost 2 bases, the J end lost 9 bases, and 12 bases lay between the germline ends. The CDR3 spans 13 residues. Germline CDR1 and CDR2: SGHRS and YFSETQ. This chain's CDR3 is CASSFGYSAPQHF. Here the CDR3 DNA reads TGCGCCAGCAGCTTTGGGTATTCGGCGCCCCAGCATTTT.

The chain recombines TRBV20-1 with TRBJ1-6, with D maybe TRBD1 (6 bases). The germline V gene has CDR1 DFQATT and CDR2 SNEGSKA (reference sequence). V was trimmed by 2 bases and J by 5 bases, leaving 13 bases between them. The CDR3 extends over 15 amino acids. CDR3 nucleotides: TGCAGTGCTAGACGGACAGCGGTCAATAATTCACCCCTCCACTTT. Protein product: CSARRTAVNNSPLHF.

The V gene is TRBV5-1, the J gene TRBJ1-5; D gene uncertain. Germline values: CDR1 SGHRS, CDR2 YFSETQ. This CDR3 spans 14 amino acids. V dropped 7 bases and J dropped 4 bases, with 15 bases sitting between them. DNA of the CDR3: TGCGCCAGCGGTTTCATGGACCGAAATCAGCCCCAGCATTTT. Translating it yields CASGFMDRNQPQHF.

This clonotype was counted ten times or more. CDR3 protein: CASGLNPSGANVLTF. The CDR3 nucleotides read TGCGCCAGCGGGTTGAACCCCTCTGGGGCCAACGTCCTGACTTTC. The J gene is TRBJ2-6, the V gene TRBV4-1; no clear D. Trimming stripped 8 bases from V and 0 bases from J, with 11 bases between. This CDR3 is built from 15 residues. CDR1 and CDR2 from the germline V gene are MGHRA and YSYEKL.

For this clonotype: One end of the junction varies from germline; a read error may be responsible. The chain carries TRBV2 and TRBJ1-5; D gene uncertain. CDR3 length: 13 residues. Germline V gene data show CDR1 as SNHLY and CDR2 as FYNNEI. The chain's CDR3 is CTSSWNGNQPQHF. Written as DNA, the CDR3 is TGTACCAGCAGTTGGAACGGCAATCAGCCCCAGCATTTT.

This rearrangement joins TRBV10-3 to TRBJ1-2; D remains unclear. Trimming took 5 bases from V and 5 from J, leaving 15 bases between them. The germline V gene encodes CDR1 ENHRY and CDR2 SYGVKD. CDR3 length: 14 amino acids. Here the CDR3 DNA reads TGTGCCATCAGTTTAACACAGAATCTTTATGGCTACACCTTC. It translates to CAISLTQNLYGYTF.

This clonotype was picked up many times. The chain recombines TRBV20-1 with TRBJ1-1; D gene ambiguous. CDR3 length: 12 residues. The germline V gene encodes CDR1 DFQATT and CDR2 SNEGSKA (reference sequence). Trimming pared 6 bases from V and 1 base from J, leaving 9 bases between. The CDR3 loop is CSATEGNTEAFF. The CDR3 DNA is TGCAGTGCCACCGAGGGGAACACTGAAGCTTTCTTT.